The 15 T cell receptor beta chains given below trace back to one sample, sequenced in a study of blood T cell repertoires in COVID-19. Profiling relied on immunoSEQ multiplex PCR, and the TCRdb table lists in-frame clones only, not all of them. The sample gives 300,000 to 350,000 clones, 80% to 90% of which show up once; under 6% is in the top ten. The source material was PBMCs or T cells enriched from blood (not recorded which). These receptors were collected from a man aged 25 to 40 who had recovered from COVID-19.

The CDR3 sequence: CASSLERLAGVHYEQYF. CDR3 DNA sequence: TGCGCCAGCAGCTTAGAAAGACTAGCGGGGGTACACTACGAGCAGTACTTC. V usage is TRBV5-1 and J usage is TRBJ2-7, with 12 positions matching TRBD2. Looked up from germline, CDR1 is SGHRS and CDR2 is YFSETQ. V was clipped by 2 bases and J by 3 bases; unmatched bases: 9. The CDR3 contains 17 residues.

This clone has only one observation. The CDR3 region is CASSSGTKSSDYGYTF. CDR3 nucleotides: TGCGCCAGCAGCTCCGGGACTAAGTCGTCGGACTATGGCTACACCTTC. The chain has TRBV5-1 and TRBJ1-2; tentatively, D is TRBD1 (5 bases). Germline CDR1 SGHRS, CDR2 YFSETQ. The germline V and J ends were trimmed by 3 bases and 3 bases, with 18 bases remaining between them. The CDR3 length is 16 residues.

The chain employs TRBV7-6 and TRBJ2-5, with 9 bases identical to TRBD2. This CDR3 comprises 16 residues. From germline, CDR1 is SGHVS and CDR2 FNYEAQ. J was trimmed by 2 bases and V by 0 bases; bases with no gene match: 4. CDR3 in amino acids: CASSLASGGRQETQYF. DNA of the CDR3: TGTGCCAGCAGCTTAGCTAGCGGGGGAAGGCAAGAGACCCAGTACTTC. Together with reference TRBV7-6 and TRBJ2-5, the CDR3 gives the full variable domain: GAGVSQSPRYKVTKRGQDVALRCDPISGHVSLYWYRQALGQGPEFLTYFNYEAQQDKSGLPNDRFSAERPEGSISTLTIQRTEQRDSAMYRCASSLASGGRQETQYFGPGTRLLVL.

The V gene is TRBV27, the J gene TRBJ2-5, with 8 bases that match TRBD1. Germline V gene data show CDR1 as MNHEY and CDR2 as SMNVEV (reference sequence). Germline trimming cut 5 bases from V and 2 bases from J; bases unmatched to any gene: 19. CDR3 size: 19 residues. The CDR3 DNA follows: TGTGCCAGCAGTCCTGCCCGGACAGGGCGGGATGGTAGGCAAGAGACCCAGTACTTC. Amino acids: CASSPARTGRDGRQETQYF.

The chain joins TRBV18 to TRBJ2-1; 8 bases line up with TRBD2. The CDR3 sequence is 15 residues long. The V gene's germline CDR1 is KGHSH and CDR2 LQKENI. After removal of 8 bases from V and 6 bases from J, the junction contained 12 bases not matched to a gene. The CDR3 region has the DNA TGTGCCAGCCACGGGGGGGTCCCGGGCTCCAATGAGCAGTTCTTC. Translation gives CASHGGVPGSNEQFF. The variable domain in full, completed from reference TRBV18 and TRBJ2-1, reads NAGVMQNPRHLVRRRGQEARLRCSPMKGHSHVYWYRQLPEEGLKFMVYLQKENIIDESGMPKERFSAEFPKEGPSILRIQQVVRGDSAAYFCASHGGVPGSNEQFFGPGTRLTVL.

This sequence joins TRBV24-1 and TRBJ1-5, with D possibly being TRBD1 (6 bases). The ends were cut back, 7 bases at V and 5 bases at J, with 17 bases in the middle. CDR3 length: 15 residues. In germline, CDR1 is KGHDR, CDR2 SFDVKD. DNA of the CDR3: TGTGCCACCAGCCCTGCTGGGGGCCAACATCAGCCCCAGCATTTT. Protein sequence: CATSPAGGQHQPQHF.

The chain uses TRBV19 and TRBJ1-4; 8 nucleotides align to TRBD1. CDR1 is LNHDA and CDR2 is SQIVND in the germline V gene (reference sequence). After removal of 7 bases from V and 8 bases from J, the junction contained 12 bases not matched to a gene. This CDR3 region has 15 residues. The CDR3, as DNA: TGTGCCAGTACTAAAGCCGGGACAGGCTCCGAAAAACTGTTTTTT. It codes for CASTKAGTGSEKLFF.

CDR3 sequence (DNA): TGTGCCAGCAGCGGTAGGGGGAGCTCCTACGAGCAGTACTTC. The encoded protein is CASSGRGSSYEQYF. The V gene is TRBV7-9, the J gene TRBJ2-7, with D tentatively TRBD1 (6 bases). The CDR3 sequence is 14 residues long. CDR1 SEHNR and CDR2 FQNEAQ come from the germline V gene (reference sequence). Trimming removed 5 bases from V and 0 bases from J, with 11 bases in between.

The chain couples TRBV3-1 (or the pseudogene TRBV3-2) to TRBJ2-7; D is possibly TRBD2 (6 bases). Trimming cost V 3 bases and J 2 bases, with 14 bases left between them. Germline V gene data show CDR1 as LGHDT and CDR2 as YNNKEL (reference sequence). The CDR3 is 15 amino acids. DNA for the CDR3: TGTGCCAGCAGCCAGGTGGGGGGTGCGGCCTACGAGCAGTACTTC. It codes for CASSQVGGAAYEQYF.

The V call is TRBV5-4, the J call TRBJ1-1; possible D gene TRBD1, 6 bases. CDR1 is SGHNT and CDR2 is YYREEE in the germline V gene (reference sequence). V lost 1 base and J 5 bases, leaving 15 bases between the germline ends. The CDR3 loop spans 15 amino acids. CDR3 coding DNA: TGTGCCAGCAGCTTGTTGAGAGGGGGTGAGACTGAAGCTTTCTTT. Translation gives CASSLLRGGETEAFF.

The chain uses TRBV4-1 and TRBJ2-1; 11 nucleotides agree with TRBD2. The CDR3 has 13 amino acids. J gave up 6 bases and V 6 bases, and 1 base lay outside the gene matches. Germline V gives CDR1 MGHRA, CDR2 YSYEKL. CDR3 DNA sequence: TGCGCCAGCAGGGGACTAGCGGTCAATGAGCAGTTCTTC. This sequence encodes CASRGLAVNEQFF.

V and J are TRBV30 and TRBJ1-6; the D is unclear. The CDR3 spans 13 residues. Trimming shortened V by 2 bases and J by 10 bases, and 12 bases separated the two germline ends. Germline V gives CDR1 GTSNPN, CDR2 SVGIG (reference sequence). The DNA of the CDR3 is TGTGCCTGGAGTCAGGCCTCGGGATCACCCCTCCACTTT. Protein sequence: CAWSQASGSPLHF.

The J gene is TRBJ2-5, the V gene TRBV5-5; D ambiguous. This CDR3 spans 13 amino acids. Trimming left V 0 bases short and J 5 bases short, with 8 bases between. Germline V gene lookup returns CDR1 SGHKS and CDR2 YYEKEE (reference sequence). The CDR3, as DNA: TGTGCCAGCAGCTTGGATAACTGGGAGACCCAGTACTTC. It translates to CASSLDNWETQYF. Combining the CDR3 with reference TRBV5-5 and TRBJ2-5 gives the whole variable domain DAGVTQSPTHLIKTRGQQVTLRCSPISGHKSVSWYQQVLGQGPQFIFQYYEKEERGRGNFPDRFSARQFPNYSSELNVNALLLGDSALYLCASSLDNWETQYFGPGTRLLVL.

This chain links TRBV4-2 with TRBJ2-1; weak D call: TRBD2 (6 bases). The CDR3 runs 16 residues. The V gene lost 0 bases and the J gene lost 3 bases, with 12 bases spanning the gap. Germline V gene lookup returns CDR1 LGHNA and CDR2 YNFKEQ. For the CDR3, the DNA is TGTGCCAGCAGCCAAGAATGGCGGGGAGACTACAATGAGCAGTTCTTC. Translating gives CASSQEWRGDYNEQFF.

V usage is TRBV27 and J usage is TRBJ2-1; D might be TRBD1 (5 bases). CDR3 length equals 15 residues. The germline V gene encodes CDR1 MNHEY and CDR2 SMNVEV (reference sequence). V lost 3 bases, J lost 2 bases, and 11 bases lay in between. CDR3 DNA: TGTGCCAGCAGTTTGTCCAGGACACCCTACAATGAGCAGTTCTTC. It translates to CASSLSRTPYNEQFF.